This T cell receptor beta chain was observed in a study of regulatory T cells in long-lasting Graves disease. General study points: It was in persistent disease that TRBV28, TRBJ1-2 and TRBJ2-5 were favored. Public clonotype sharing was higher in persistent than newly diagnosed patients.

Germline assignment: CDR1 SSHAT and CDR2 FNYEAQ (reference sequence). The CDR3 runs to 14 residues. This clonotype was seen more than once but under ten times. Its antigen is still unknown. Time point defined: persistent/refractory GD, antithyroid drugs over 5 years with positive TRAb. Isolated PBMC RNA provided the starting material for the TCR library. A roughly 9-milliliter sample of peripheral blood was drawn into EDTA tubes. iRepertoire HTBI primers and Arm-PCR of CDR3 regions built TCR beta libraries. Via MiXCR, TCRdb re-called the multiplex PCR reads, giving one row per CDR3 protein. The table has about 470,000 distinct CDR3 sequences, more than 20% seen once; the top ten hold over 7.5%.

This receptor was obtained from a female donor with Graves disease. The rearrangement links TRBV7-7 to TRBJ2-7; D is undetermined. The sample was peripheral blood mononuclear cells (PBMCs), taken when the disease was refractory, from a patient treated with antithyroid drugs. The CDR3 bases are TGTGCTAGCTATACGAACGAGAGCTCCTACGAGCAGTACTTC. Protein: CASYTNESSYEQYF.